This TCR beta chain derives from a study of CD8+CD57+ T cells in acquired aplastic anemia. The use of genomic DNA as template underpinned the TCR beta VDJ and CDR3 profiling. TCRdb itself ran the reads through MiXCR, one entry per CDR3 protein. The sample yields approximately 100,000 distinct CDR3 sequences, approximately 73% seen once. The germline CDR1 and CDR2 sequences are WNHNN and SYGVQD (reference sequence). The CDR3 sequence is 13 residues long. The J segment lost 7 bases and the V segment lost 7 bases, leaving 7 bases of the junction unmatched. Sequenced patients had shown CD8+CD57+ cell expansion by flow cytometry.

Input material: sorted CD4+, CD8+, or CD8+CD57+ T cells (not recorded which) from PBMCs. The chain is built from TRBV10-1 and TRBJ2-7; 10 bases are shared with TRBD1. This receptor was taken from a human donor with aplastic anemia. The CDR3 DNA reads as TGCGCCAGCACCGGGACAGGGGACGGTGAGCAGTACTTC. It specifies CASTGTGDGEQYF.